This is a list of T cell receptor beta chains from one sample in a study of regulatory T cells in long-lasting Graves disease. TCRdb independently ran MiXCR on the multiplex PCR reads; one entry per CDR3 protein. The top ten hold about 42% of the sample, which has roughly 700,000 distinct CDR3 sequences, approximately 31% seen once. The sample here was peripheral blood mononuclear cells (PBMCs), taken when the disease was refractory, from a patient treated with antithyroid drugs. The receptors were gathered from a female donor with Graves disease. Each CDR3 is given with its conserved first and last residue. Each record gives: D gene, J gene, clone size, V gene, CDR3 protein, CDR3 DNA. D genes are given only for firm matches. The size field is filled for only some rows; it gives once, few, many or a size class.

>.|TRBJ1-2|.|TRBV6-1
CASRPYETASNYGYTF
TGTGCCAGCCGGCCCTATGAGACAGCCTCTAACTATGGCTACACCTTC
>.|TRBJ1-1|.|TRBV12-3/TRBV12-4
CASGGEAEAFF
TGTGCCAGCGGGGGAGAGGCTGAAGCTTTCTTT
>.|TRBJ2-2|.|TRBV6-2/TRBV6-3
CASSYHPNTGELFF
TGTGCCAGCAGTTACCACCCGAACACCGGGGAGCTGTTTTTT
>.|TRBJ1-1|many|TRBV6-2/TRBV6-3
CASSYSRVNTEAFF
TGTGCCAGCAGTTACTCGCGAGTGAACACTGAAGCTTTCTTT
>TRBD1|TRBJ2-2|few|TRBV5-1
CASRRTGVGGELFF
TGCGCCAGCAGGCGGACAGGGGTTGGCGGGGAGCTGTTTTTT
>.|TRBJ1-6|few|TRBV6-1
CASTGTGNSPLHF
TGTGCCAGCACGGGGACGGGGAATTCACCCCTCCACTTT
>.|TRBJ1-2|.|TRBV30
CAWRVGARGSIYTF
TGTGCCTGGAGAGTGGGGGCCAGAGGCTCTATCTACACCTTC
>.|TRBJ2-7|once|TRBV20-1
CSAPPISGSSSYEQYF
TGCAGTGCCCCGCCTATTAGCGGCTCGAGCTCCTACGAGCAGTACTTC
>.|TRBJ1-5|.|TRBV2
CASRKGGRNQPQHF
TGTGCCAGCAGGAAAGGGGGGCGCAATCAGCCCCAGCATTTT
>.|TRBJ1-2|.|TRBV11-2
CASSLDNRLYGYTF
TGTGCCAGCAGCTTAGACAACAGACTCTATGGCTACACCTTC
>.|TRBJ2-3|.|TRBV2
CASSWGRADTQYF
TGTGCCAGCAGTTGGGGTAGGGCAGATACGCAGTATTTT
>.|TRBJ2-2|.|TRBV19
CASSIARATGELFF
TGTGCCAGTAGTATAGCCAGGGCGACCGGGGAGCTGTTTTTT
>.|TRBJ1-1|.|TRBV5-5
CASSFQHPGPVGTEAFF
TGTGCCAGCAGCTTCCAGCACCCAGGACCCGTCGGCACTGAAGCTTTCTTT
>.|TRBJ1-1|.|TRBV7-3
CASSLEDQTEAFF
TGTGCCAGCAGCTTAGAGGACCAAACTGAAGCTTTCTTT
>TRBD1|TRBJ1-2|once|TRBV13
CASSLVGVGQGNFYGYTF
TGTGCCAGCAGCTTAGTGGGGGTTGGACAGGGGAACTTCTATGGCTACACCTTC
>TRBD1|TRBJ1-2|few|TRBV5-4
CASSLRQGTYTF
TGTGCCAGCAGCCTTAGACAGGGGACCTACACCTTC
>.|TRBJ1-5|few|TRBV20-1
CSASRGTGTPSNQPQHF
TGCAGTGCTAGTCGGGGGACTGGGACACCTAGCAATCAGCCCCAGCATTTT
>TRBD1|TRBJ1-1|.|TRBV29-1
CSASRGQVDTEAFF
TGCAGCGCCTCAAGGGGGCAGGTGGACACTGAAGCTTTCTTT
>.|TRBJ1-1|.|TRBV5-1
CASSLTADNMNTEAFF
TGCGCCAGCAGCTTGACCGCGGACAATATGAACACTGAAGCTTTCTTT
>.|TRBJ1-2|.|TRBV24-1
CATSDELGYGYTF
TGTGCCACCAGTGACGAGCTCGGCTATGGCTACACCTTC
>.|TRBJ1-2|few|TRBV19
CASSNQGNYGYTF
TGTGCCAGTAGTAATCAGGGGAACTATGGCTACACCTTC
>.|TRBJ2-5|many|TRBV20-1
CSASWGRETQYF
TGCAGTGCTAGCTGGGGGCGGGAGACCCAGTACTTC
>.|TRBJ1-5|.|TRBV6-4
CASSGLDRTYQPQHF
TGTGCCAGCAGTGGCCTCGACCGCACGTACCAGCCCCAGCATTTT
>.|TRBJ1-2|many|TRBV28
CATRQDGGYTF
TGTGCCACCCGACAGGACGGAGGCTACACCTTC
>.|TRBJ1-4|.|TRBV7-2
CASSLWQGTNEKLFF
TGTGCCAGCAGCTTATGGCAGGGGACGAATGAAAAACTGTTTTTT
>.|TRBJ1-1|many|TRBV12-3/TRBV12-4
CASSLVAVNTEAFF
TGTGCCAGCAGTTTAGTGGCGGTGAACACTGAAGCTTTCTTT
>TRBD2|TRBJ2-5|.|TRBV20-1
CSAGRLAGPQETQYF
TGCAGTGCTGGTCGACTAGCGGGGCCCCAAGAGACCCAGTACTTC
>.|TRBJ1-4|few|TRBV2
CASSEAGWGRGNEKLFF
TGTGCCAGCAGTGAAGCGGGTTGGGGGCGCGGTAATGAAAAACTGTTTTTT
>.|TRBJ2-7|few|TRBV19
CASSMAGFEDPYEQYF
TGTGCCAGTAGTATGGCGGGGTTTGAGGATCCCTACGAGCAGTACTTC
>TRBD1|TRBJ1-4|.|TRBV6-4
CASSPGQGPGKLFF
TGTGCCAGCAGCCCGGGACAGGGCCCGGGAAAACTGTTTTTT
>TRBD1|TRBJ1-1|few|TRBV6-1
CASSSTGTGGDWTEAFF
TGTGCCAGCAGTTCGACCGGGACAGGGGGTGATTGGACTGAAGCTTTCTTT
>TRBD1|TRBJ1-1|many|TRBV12-3/TRBV12-4
CASTGQGAITEAFF
TGTGCCAGCACCGGACAGGGGGCGATCACTGAAGCTTTCTTT
>.|TRBJ1-1|few|TRBV12-5
CASGLPPGQLNTEAFF
TGTGCTAGTGGTTTGCCTCCCGGACAGTTGAACACTGAAGCTTTCTTT
>.|TRBJ2-5|many|TRBV10-3
CAISGGTPQETQYF
TGTGCCATCAGTGGCGGGACGCCACAAGAGACCCAGTACTTC
>.|TRBJ2-7|few|TRBV6-1
CASRKVPYEQYF
TGTGCCAGCAGGAAAGTCCCCTACGAGCAGTACTTC
>TRBD2|TRBJ2-7|.|TRBV7-2
CASSLSPGGYEQYF
TGTGCCAGCAGTCTTAGTCCGGGAGGGTACGAGCAGTACTTC
>TRBD1|TRBJ1-4|.|TRBV7-9
CASSLAVGQGGEKLFF
TGTGCCAGCAGCTTAGCGGTCGGACAGGGCGGTGAAAAACTGTTTTTT
>.|TRBJ2-7|.|TRBV12-3/TRBV12-4
CASSLVTSYRRRTSYEQYF
TGTGCCAGCAGTTTAGTCACATCCTACCGGCGACGCACATCCTACGAGCAGTACTTC
>TRBD1|TRBJ1-2|few|TRBV5-6
CASSIRTGEANYGYTF
TGTGCCAGCAGCATACGGACAGGGGAAGCTAACTATGGCTACACCTTC
>.|TRBJ1-2|.|TRBV25-1
CASSGGGPPATNYGYTF
TGTGCCAGCAGTGGGGGAGGGCCCCCGGCTACTAACTATGGCTACACCTTC
>.|TRBJ1-1|.|TRBV20-1
CSADGQLNTEAFF
TGCAGTGCTGACGGACAGTTGAACACTGAAGCTTTCTTT
>.|TRBJ1-6|.|TRBV6-5
CASSYFRDSPLHF
TGTGCCAGCAGTTACTTCAGGGACTCACCCCTCCACTTT
>TRBD1|TRBJ1-2|many|TRBV10-3
CAIRGTGGAITGGYTF
TGTGCCATCAGGGGGACAGGGGGCGCGATCACCGGTGGCTACACCTTC
>.|TRBJ2-7|many|TRBV18
CASSPIEREQYF
TGTGCCAGCTCACCGATCGAGCGCGAGCAGTACTTC
>.|TRBJ1-1|few|TRBV6-2/TRBV6-3
CASSYSILLNTEAFF
TGTGCCAGCAGTTACTCGATTCTACTGAACACTGAAGCTTTCTTT
>.|TRBJ1-2|few|TRBV6-2/TRBV6-3
CASSYSGEINYGYTF
TGTGCCAGCAGTTACTCGGGAGAGATCAACTATGGCTACACCTTC
>.|TRBJ2-7|few|TRBV20-1
CSARLGETYEQYF
TGCAGTGCTCGACTGGGGGAGACCTACGAGCAGTACTTC
>.|TRBJ2-7|.|TRBV14
CASSQGDATASYEQYF
TGTGCCAGCAGCCAAGGGGATGCGACAGCGTCCTACGAGCAGTACTTC
>TRBD1|TRBJ1-3|.|TRBV11-2
CASRPDRVAGNTIYF
TGTGCCAGCAGACCGGACAGGGTCGCGGGAAACACCATATATTTT